This TCR beta chain was sequenced during a study of blood T cell repertoires in COVID-19. The germline V gene encodes CDR1 SGHNT and CDR2 YYREEE (reference sequence). This CDR3 spans 13 amino acids. V gave up 6 bases and J gave up 4 bases, with 13 bases separating them. Source study methods: The authors estimated nucleated cell counts from reference gene primer amplification. Profiling relied on immunoSEQ multiplex PCR, and the TCRdb table lists in-frame clones only, not all of them. V, J and clone size are taken as reported in that table, and D and trimming were inferred from the DNA itself. The sample carries about 370,000 clones, approximately 90% recorded once.

Material: PBMCs or T cells enriched from blood (not recorded which). The origin of this receptor is a man between 18 and 29 years old who had recovered from COVID-19. The chain links TRBV5-4 to TRBJ1-2; D is perhaps TRBD1 (5 bases). The chain's CDR3 is CASTAGGGYGYTF. CDR3 DNA: TGTGCCAGCACGGCCGGGGGAGGCTATGGCTACACCTTC. The variable domain in full, completed from reference TRBV5-4 and TRBJ1-2, reads ETGVTQSPTHLIKTRGQQVTLRCSSQSGHNTVSWYQQALGQGPQFIFQYYREEENGRGNFPPRFSGLQFPNYSSELNVNALELDDSALYLCASTAGGGYGYTFGSGTRLTVV.